Sample share makes the clone carrying this T cell receptor beta chain large. Its antigen is unidentified. Findings of the study overall: Tumor memory CD4+ T cell TCR gene usage clustered with blood and lymph node memory CD4+ cells and lymph node naive CD4+ cells. Tumor-infiltrating Treg TCR alpha and beta sequences overlapped most with tumor naive CD4+ T cells, then blood naive.

Tregs were sorted as CD4+CD25+CD127-/low cells. In TCRdb, the multiplex PCR reads were re-called with MiXCR into one record per CDR3 protein. Seen here are 650 to 1,000 distinct CDR3 sequences, less than 30% observed once, and the top ten hold roughly 18%. The clonotype was recovered from a female donor with breast cancer. Material for sequencing was Tregs sorted from blood.

CDR3 DNA sequence: TGTGCCAGCAGTTTAGAAGGGATCAGCTACACCTTC. Amino acid sequence: CASSLEGISYTF. The rearrangement links TRBV12-3 or TRBV12-4 to TRBJ1-2; D ambiguous. The CDR3 totals 12 residues. Between the trimmed V and J ends, which lost 1 base and 9 bases, there was a span of 9 bases.